These T cell receptor beta chains were read from a single sample in a study of glioma-infiltrating T cells after dendritic cell vaccination. Libraries were prepared by immunoSEQ multiplex PCR; TCRdb keeps only in-frame clonotypes and omits some of them. This sample has just under 100,000 clones, with less than 90% found just once. Sequencing used blood, obtained after dendritic cell vaccination. The receptors here all came from a human donor with glioblastoma. The CDR3 runs from the conserved cysteine through the conserved F or W. D genes are given only for firm matches. The size of a clone is reported for some rows only, either as once, few or many, or as a class for expanded clones.

v_call,clone_size,j_call,d_call,cdr3_nt,cdr3_aa
TRBV30,NA,TRBJ1-5,TRBD1,TGTGCCGGACAGGCCGGTGATAGCAATCAGCCCCAGCATTTT,CAGQAGDSNQPQHF
TRBV5-6,NA,TRBJ1-2,TRBD1,TGTGCCAGCAGCTTGGGGACAGGGGGCTTTTATGGCTACACCTTC,CASSLGTGGFYGYTF
TRBV9,NA,TRBJ2-5,NA,TGTGCCAGCAGCGTAGCGGGAGCGGTCCAAGAGACCCAGTACTTC,CASSVAGAVQETQYF
TRBV5-6,NA,TRBJ2-5,NA,TGTGCCAGCAGCCCACAGGTCCAAGAGACCCAGTACTTC,CASSPQVQETQYF
TRBV6-1,NA,TRBJ1-2,TRBD1,TGTGCCAGCAGTGAGGGGACAGCCCATGGCTACACCTTC,CASSEGTAHGYTF
TRBV6-5,NA,TRBJ2-2,TRBD1,TGTGCCAGCAGTTCCTCCTCCGGGACAGGGACCGGGGAGCTGTTTTTT,CASSSSSGTGTGELFF
TRBV30,NA,TRBJ2-3,TRBD2,TGTGCCTGGAGGGGTCTAGCGGGGGACACAGATACGCAGTATTTT,CAWRGLAGDTDTQYF
TRBV28,NA,TRBJ1-5,NA,TGTGCCAGCAGTTTTATAAGATCCCAGGATAATCAGCCCCAGCATTTT,CASSFIRSQDNQPQHF
TRBV28,once,TRBJ2-7,TRBD2,TGTGCCAGCAGTTTACCGAACGGACTAGCGGGAGGCTACGAGCAGTACTTC,CASSLPNGLAGGYEQYF
TRBV10-3,NA,TRBJ2-1,TRBD1,TGTGCCATCAGGGACAGGGTCTCCTACAATGAGCAGTTCTTC,CAIRDRVSYNEQFF
TRBV4-2,NA,TRBJ2-3,TRBD2,TGTGCCAGCAGCCAAGGGACTAGCGGGACCACAGATACGCAGTATTTT,CASSQGTSGTTDTQYF
TRBV5-1,NA,TRBJ2-5,NA,TGCGCCAGCAGCCCCGGAGGGTGGGAGACCCAGTACTTC,CASSPGGWETQYF
TRBV23-1,NA,TRBJ1-5,TRBD1,TGCGCCAGCAGTCATTCTCTTATGGGACAGGCCATAAGCAATCAGCCCCAGCATTTT,CASSHSLMGQAISNQPQHF
TRBV5-5,NA,TRBJ1-2,TRBD1,TGTGCCAGCAGCGCCTACACAGGGGGCACATATGGCTACACCTTC,CASSAYTGGTYGYTF
TRBV4-1,few,TRBJ1-1,NA,TGCGCCAGCAGCCAAGATTTGGCGAACACTGAAGCTTTCTTT,CASSQDLANTEAFF
TRBV5-6,NA,TRBJ2-7,TRBD1,TGTGCCAGCACCCGGGACAGGGGAGACGAGCAGTACTTC,CASTRDRGDEQYF
TRBV19,once,TRBJ2-7,NA,TGTGCCAGTAGTATGTTCGCCAGGGGTGGCTCCTACGAGCAGTACTTC,CASSMFARGGSYEQYF